The 28 T cell receptor beta chains below were found in one sample sequenced in a study of shared clonotypes between healthy human individuals. Assay used: immunoSEQ multiplex PCR; TCRdb lists only in-frame clones, some missing. The data show fewer than 850,000 clones, 90% to 98% seen once. Naive CD8 isolation took CD45RO-negative cells positively selected for CCR7 and excluded terminally differentiated effector memory CD45RA+ cells. The specimen was naive CD8+ T cells sorted from blood. These receptors were collected from a man aged 25 to 40 in good health.

The chain couples TRBV30 to TRBJ2-3, with 9 bases identical to TRBD1. The CDR3 is made up of 14 amino acids. The V gene end was trimmed by 5 bases and the J gene end by 4 bases; junction bases not matched to a gene: 7. Germline V gives CDR1 GTSNPN, CDR2 SVGIG (reference sequence). The chain's CDR3 is CAWASGQGSDTQYF. The CDR3 coding sequence is TGTGCCTGGGCCTCGGGACAGGGTTCAGATACGCAGTATTTT.

V and J are TRBV7-9 and TRBJ2-7; 7 positions match TRBD2. Germline assignment: CDR1 SEHNR and CDR2 FQNEAQ (reference sequence). The CDR3 is made up of 15 amino acids. The ends lost 2 bases at V and 1 base at J; junction bases unmatched: 5. The chain's CDR3 is CASSLPMRGSYEQYF. The CDR3 DNA sequence: TGTGCCAGCAGCTTACCGATGCGGGGGTCCTACGAGCAGTACTTC.

The rearrangement links TRBV6-1 to TRBJ2-1; D not certain. The CDR3 consists of 12 residues. Germline V gives CDR1 MNHNS, CDR2 SASEGT. V lost 2 bases and J 10 bases, leaving 9 bases between the germline ends. CDR3 loop: CASSELRNEQFF. The CDR3 region has the DNA TGTGCCAGCAGTGAATTAAGGAACGAGCAGTTCTTC.

The chain recombines TRBV7-6 with TRBJ2-1, with TRBD2 matching 14 bases. The CDR3 consists of 15 residues. CDR1 is SGHVS, CDR2 FNYEAQ, per germline. Trimming at V came to 3 bases and at J to 8 bases, leaving 3 bases not matched to a gene. As DNA, the CDR3 is TGTGCCAGCAGCTTTGGACTAGCGGGAGGCTATGAGCAGTTCTTC. Its protein product is CASSFGLAGGYEQFF.

V is TRBV20-1 and J is TRBJ2-7; tentatively, D is TRBD2 (5 bases). V lost 4 bases to trimming and J lost 5 bases, with 9 bases between them. From germline, CDR1 is DFQATT and CDR2 SNEGSKA (reference sequence). The CDR3 contains 11 residues. DNA of the CDR3: TGCAGTGCTAAGACTATAAACGAGCAGTACTTC. Translation gives CSAKTINEQYF.

V usage is TRBV7-6 and J usage is TRBJ2-7; 10 bases match TRBD1. Germline CDR1 SGHVS, CDR2 FNYEAQ. V lost 3 bases, J lost 4 bases, and 6 bases stayed unmatched. This CDR3 comprises 15 residues. The CDR3, as DNA: TGTGCCAGCAGCTTCTCAGACAGGGGGCAGTACGAGCAGTACTTC. Translation gives CASSFSDRGQYEQYF.

This sequence joins TRBV5-1 and TRBJ2-7; 9 positions match TRBD1. CDR1 SGHRS and CDR2 YFSETQ come from the germline V gene. The CDR3 totals 15 residues. With V trimmed by 5 bases and J by 0 bases, 6 bases remained unmatched. The CDR3 coding sequence is TGCGCCAGCAGTTCCGGGACAGGGTCCTCCTACGAGCAGTACTTC. Residues: CASSSGTGSSYEQYF. The full variable domain, rest sourced from reference TRBV5-1 and TRBJ2-7, is KAGVTQTPRYLIKTRGQQVTLSCSPISGHRSVSWYQQTPGQGLQFLFEYFSETQRNKGNFPGRFSGRQFSNSRSEMNVSTLELGDSALYLCASSSGTGSSYEQYFGPGTRLTVT.

The chain couples TRBV6-1 to TRBJ1-2; unclear D gene. Trimming stripped 5 bases from V and 2 bases from J, with 6 bases between. Germline values: CDR1 MNHNS, CDR2 SASEGT. The CDR3 length is 12 residues. The CDR3 DNA reads as TGTGCCAGCAGTTCGTTAAACTATGGCTACACCTTC. It translates to CASSSLNYGYTF.

This chain uses TRBV6-5 with TRBJ2-3; D remains ambiguous. V was pared by 0 bases and J by 4 bases, with 5 bases between. This CDR3 is built from 13 residues. Germline assignment: CDR1 MNHEY and CDR2 SVGAGI. CDR3 region: CASSYSKSDTQYF. CDR3 nucleotides: TGTGCCAGCAGTTACTCGAAATCAGATACGCAGTATTTT.

The J gene is TRBJ2-1, the V gene TRBV9; D gene uncertain. Trimming shortened V by 4 bases and J by 7 bases, and 9 bases separated the two germline ends. The CDR3 runs 12 residues. Germline CDR1 reads SGDLS; CDR2 reads YYNGEE. The CDR3, as DNA: TGTGCCAGCAGCTCATCCCTTAATGAGCAGTTCTTC. Residues: CASSSSLNEQFF. Combining the CDR3 with reference TRBV9 and TRBJ2-1 gives the whole variable domain DSGVTQTPKHLITATGQRVTLRCSPRSGDLSVYWYQQSLDQGLQFLIQYYNGEERAKGNILERFSAQQFPDLHSELNLSSLELGDSALYFCASSSSLNEQFFGPGTRLTVL.

The chain combines TRBV15 with TRBJ2-2, with D unresolved. V was pared by 8 bases and J by 6 bases, with 10 bases between. The CDR3 length is 12 residues. Germline loops: CDR1 LNHNV, CDR2 YYDKDF (reference sequence). CDR3 sequence (DNA): TGTGCCACCCAAATACACTCCGGGGAGCTGTTTTTT. It encodes CATQIHSGELFF.

V and J are TRBV7-9 and TRBJ2-7; the match to TRBD1 covers 7 bases. Germline CDR1 reads SEHNR; CDR2 reads FQNEAQ (reference sequence). This CDR3 spans 13 amino acids. CDR3: CAHAVAGGYEQYF. The CDR3 region has the DNA TGTGCGCACGCCGTGGCAGGGGGCTACGAGCAGTACTTC. Supplemented by reference TRBV7-9 and TRBJ2-7, the full variable domain reads DTGVSQNPRHKITKRGQNVTFRCDPISEHNRLYWYRQTLGQGPEFLTYFQNEAQLEKSRLLSDRFSAERPKGSFSTLEIQRTEQGDSAMYLCAHAVAGGYEQYFGPGTRLTVT.

The V and J genes are TRBV27 and TRBJ2-1, with D perhaps matching TRBD2 (6 bases). CDR1 MNHEY and CDR2 SMNVEV come from the germline V gene (reference sequence). V dropped 4 bases and J dropped 12 bases, with 16 bases sitting between them. The CDR3 has 13 residues. CDR3 DNA: TGTGCCAGCAGTTCTAGCGCGAGTGGAGGGCAGTTCTTC. Translated, it gives CASSSSASGGQFF.

The chain recombines TRBV9 with TRBJ2-1; D may correspond to TRBD1 or TRBD2 (5 bases each). Germline V CDR1 and CDR2: SGDLS, YYNGEE. The CDR3 is 14 residues long. V lost 6 bases to trimming and J lost 1 base, with 11 bases between them. CDR3 sequence reads: CASNRDGSYNEQFF. The CDR3 DNA follows: TGTGCCAGCAATCGGGACGGATCCTACAATGAGCAGTTCTTC.

The CDR3 region has the DNA TGTGCCAGTAGGGGGACTAGCGGGAGTAATGAGCAGTTCTTC. Translation gives CASRGTSGSNEQFF. The genes are TRBV19 and TRBJ2-1; the match to TRBD2 covers 14 bases. Germline V CDR1 and CDR2: LNHDA, SQIVND (reference sequence). J was trimmed by 7 bases and V by 6 bases; bases with no gene match: 2. CDR3 size: 14 residues.

CDR3 DNA: TGTGCCAGCAGTGAAACCCCTGGACTAGGGAGCGGGGAGCTGTTTTTT. Translating it yields CASSETPGLGSGELFF. V is TRBV2 and J is TRBJ2-2; 7 nucleotides line up with TRBD2. The CDR3 has 16 residues. V was clipped by 2 bases and J by 7 bases; unmatched bases: 10. The germline V gene encodes CDR1 SNHLY and CDR2 FYNNEI.

The V call is TRBV2, the J call TRBJ1-3; no reliable D call. The CDR3 covers 12 residues. Trimming took off 7 bases at V and 5 bases at J, with 9 bases between the two ends. Germline V gene data show CDR1 as SNHLY and CDR2 as FYNNEI. The CDR3 bases are TGTGCCAGCAAAGGGTCCCGAAACACCATATATTTT. It is translated as CASKGSRNTIYF.

J is TRBJ2-2 and V is TRBV11-2, with 9 nucleotides matching TRBD2. The germline V gene encodes CDR1 SGHAT and CDR2 FQNNGV. V gave up 4 bases and J gave up 2 bases; unmatched junction bases: 14. The CDR3 extends over 19 amino acids. The CDR3 spells CASSSWAGGPIKNTGELFF. The CDR3 region has the DNA TGTGCCAGCAGCTCATGGGCGGGAGGGCCCATTAAAAACACCGGGGAGCTGTTTTTT. The variable domain in full, completed from reference TRBV11-2 and TRBJ2-2, reads EAGVAQSPRYKIIEKRQSVAFWCNPISGHATLYWYQQILGQGPKLLIQFQNNGVVDDSQLPKDRFSAERLKGVDSTLKIQPAKLEDSAVYLCASSSWAGGPIKNTGELFFGEGSRLTVL.

V is TRBV6-1 and J is TRBJ1-1; D not resolved. Trimming removed 4 bases at V and 4 bases at J, with 10 bases between. This CDR3 contains 13 residues. In germline, CDR1 is MNHNS, CDR2 SASEGT. CDR3 amino acids: CASSVEGSTEAFF. The CDR3 DNA sequence: TGTGCCAGCAGTGTCGAGGGCTCCACTGAAGCTTTCTTT.

The rearrangement joins TRBV11-2 to TRBJ2-1, with D uncertain. Germline V lookup: CDR1 SGHAT, CDR2 FQNNGV. CDR3 length: 13 residues. V shed 6 bases and J shed 2 bases, with 8 bases lying between them. CDR3 nucleotide sequence: TGTGCCAGCAGTCCGAGACCCTACAATGAGCAGTTCTTC. It specifies CASSPRPYNEQFF.

The chain uses TRBV29-1 and TRBJ2-5; 16 nucleotides agree with TRBD2. Per the germline V gene, CDR1 is SQVTM and CDR2 is ANQGSEA. J gave up 5 bases and V 6 bases, and 15 bases lay outside the gene matches. This CDR3 comprises 18 residues. Written as DNA, the CDR3 is TGCAGCGTCGAACGCGCGGGACTAGCGGGAGGGCCAGACGAGACCCAGTACTTC. Translating gives CSVERAGLAGGPDETQYF.

This chain connects TRBV18 to TRBJ2-3; possibly TRBD1 for D (5 bases). The germline V gene has CDR1 KGHSH and CDR2 LQKENI. The CDR3 totals 17 residues. V was trimmed by 0 bases and J by 3 bases, leaving 16 bases between them. CDR3 coding DNA: TGTGCCAGCTCACCACCGGACACCGCTCGCCCTACAGATACGCAGTATTTT. Its protein is CASSPPDTARPTDTQYF.

The rearrangement links TRBV6-5 to TRBJ1-1; D remains ambiguous. CDR1 is MNHEY and CDR2 is SVGAGI in the germline V gene. The CDR3 spans 14 residues. V lost 2 bases, J lost 0 bases, and 7 bases lay in between. The CDR3 sequence is CASSYGLMNTEAFF. The DNA of the CDR3 is TGTGCCAGCAGTTACGGACTAATGAACACTGAAGCTTTCTTT.

The V call is TRBV27, the J call TRBJ1-5; unclear D gene. The CDR3 runs 16 residues. Deletions cut 5 bases from V and 3 bases from J, with 17 bases between. Germline assignment: CDR1 MNHEY and CDR2 SMNVEV (reference sequence). CDR3 region: CASSLFPGGLNQPQHF. CDR3 sequence (DNA): TGTGCCAGCAGTCTGTTTCCCGGTGGTCTCAATCAGCCCCAGCATTTT.

J is TRBJ1-5 and V is TRBV5-6, with D tentatively TRBD1 (5 bases). The CDR3 consists of 14 residues. CDR1 is SGHDT and CDR2 is YYEEEE in the germline V gene. V was trimmed by 2 bases and J by 3 bases, leaving 9 bases between them. CDR3 region: CASSFQGVNQPQHF. The CDR3, as DNA: TGTGCCAGCAGCTTTCAAGGGGTCAATCAGCCCCAGCATTTT.

This chain connects TRBV27 to TRBJ2-7; 9 positions match TRBD2. V was pared by 4 bases and J by 3 bases, with 7 bases of the junction left unmatched. The CDR3 runs to 15 residues. Germline lookup yields CDR1 MNHEY and CDR2 SMNVEV (reference sequence). The CDR3 reads CASSSPGTSFYEQYF. Here the CDR3 DNA reads TGTGCCAGCAGTTCCCCCGGGACTAGCTTCTACGAGCAGTACTTC.

The chain has TRBV21-1 and TRBJ2-1; the D call in the table, TRBD2, was not verified against the DNA. TRBV21-1 is a pseudogene locus. The CDR3 runs 15 residues. DNA of the CDR3: TGTGCCCGCCCGGGGGGGATACGCTCCTACAATGAGCAGTTCTTC. As protein: CARPGGIRSYNEQFF.

The chain combines TRBV4-3 with TRBJ2-7; 8 bases are a match to TRBD1. Germline V gene lookup returns CDR1 LGHNA and CDR2 YSLEER. The CDR3 runs to 18 residues. V lost 0 bases and J lost 7; bases outside the gene matches: 17. CDR3 amino acids: CASSQDRPPTGDSEEQYF. The CDR3 DNA reads as TGCGCCAGCAGCCAAGATAGGCCCCCGACAGGGGATTCTGAAGAGCAGTACTTC.